The 3 T cell receptor beta chains given below trace back to one sample, sequenced in a study of regulatory T cells in long-lasting Graves disease. Arm-PCR of CDR3 regions and iRepertoire HTBI primers were the basis on which TCR beta libraries were built. MiXCR was run by TCRdb on the multiplex PCR reads, yielding one entry per CDR3 protein. The top ten hold approximately 8% of the sample, which has around 510,000 distinct CDR3 sequences, under 25% seen once. The time point denotes: persistent/refractory GD, antithyroid drugs over 5 years with positive TRAb. The TCR library was prepared using RNA isolated from PBMCs. The sequencing used peripheral blood mononuclear cells (PBMCs), collected when the disease was refractory, from a patient treated with antithyroid drugs. These receptors were obtained from a female donor with Graves disease.

The chain combines TRBV20-1 with TRBJ2-5, with 14 bases lining up with TRBD2. J lost 2 bases, V lost 4 bases, and 6 bases had no gene match. The CDR3 covers 16 residues. Germline loops: CDR1 DFQATT, CDR2 SNEGSKA (reference sequence). DNA for the CDR3: TGCAGTGCTATTGGACTAGCGGGAGGCGGGCAAGAGACCCAGTACTTC. Translation: CSAIGLAGGGQETQYF.

This clonotype appeared many times. This rearrangement joins TRBV6-5 to TRBJ1-1, with D tentatively TRBD1 (6 bases). The V gene lost 5 bases and the J gene lost 4 bases, with 17 bases spanning the gap. The germline V gene encodes CDR1 MNHEY and CDR2 SVGAGI. CDR3 length: 15 residues. CDR3: CASSTRGARSTEAFF. CDR3 sequence (DNA): TGTGCCAGCAGTACTCGGGGGGCGCGTAGCACTGAAGCTTTCTTT.

In nucleotides, the CDR3 is TGTGCCAGCAGTCCAAGACAGGGACTAGCGCGGTTTGATGGCTACACCTTC. Translated, it gives CASSPRQGLARFDGYTF. The gene calls are TRBV6-2 or TRBV6-3 and TRBJ1-2, with 7 nucleotides matching TRBD1. V was pared by 5 bases and J by 6 bases, with 18 bases of the junction left unmatched. Germline-derived CDR1 and CDR2 are MNHEY and SVGEGT. The CDR3 contains 17 residues.